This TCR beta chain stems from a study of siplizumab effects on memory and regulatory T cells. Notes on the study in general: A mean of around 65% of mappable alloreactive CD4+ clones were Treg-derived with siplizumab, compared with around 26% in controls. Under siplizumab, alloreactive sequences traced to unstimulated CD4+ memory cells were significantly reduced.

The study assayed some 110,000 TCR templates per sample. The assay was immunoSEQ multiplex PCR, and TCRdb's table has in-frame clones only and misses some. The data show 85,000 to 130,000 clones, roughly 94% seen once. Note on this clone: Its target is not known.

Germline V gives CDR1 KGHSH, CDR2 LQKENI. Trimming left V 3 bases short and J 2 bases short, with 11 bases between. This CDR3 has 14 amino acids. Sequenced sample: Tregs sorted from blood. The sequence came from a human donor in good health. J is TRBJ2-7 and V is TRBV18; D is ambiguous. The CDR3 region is CASSPQADAYEQYF. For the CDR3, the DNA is TGTGCCAGCTCACCCCAGGCGGACGCCTACGAGCAGTACTTC.